This T cell receptor beta chain originates from a study of cytomegalovirus exposure and HLA in healthy donors. Study-level information: From donors who were HLA-typed, an early data release held 80 million to 95 million unique TCRs.

Nominally healthy donors provided the samples, though records likely missed some immune exposures. Amplification used 60 Vbeta primers and 13 Jbeta primers. Sequencing used immunoSEQ multiplex PCR; TCRdb keeps in-frame clones, though not all of them. This table holds under 150,000 clones, more than 80% found once. The CDR3 sequence is 17 residues long. Per the germline V gene, CDR1 is LNHDA and CDR2 is SQIVND (reference sequence). Losses at the gene ends were 5 bases for V and 0 bases for J; bases not matched to a gene: 5. This sequence originates from a middle-aged woman in good health and CMV-seropositive. This sequence joins TRBV19 and TRBJ2-6; 9 bases line up with TRBD1. Sequencing was performed on PBMCs. The CDR3 DNA reads TGTGCCAGTAGTTCACCGGGACAGGGCTCTGGGGCCAACGTCCTGACTTTC. Amino acids: CASSSPGQGSGANVLTF.